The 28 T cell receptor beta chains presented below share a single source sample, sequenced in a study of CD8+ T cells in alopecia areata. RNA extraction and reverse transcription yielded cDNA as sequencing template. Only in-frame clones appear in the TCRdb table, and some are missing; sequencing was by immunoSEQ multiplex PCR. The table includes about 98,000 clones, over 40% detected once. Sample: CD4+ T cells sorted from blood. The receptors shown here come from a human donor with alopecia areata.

The CDR3, as DNA: TGTGCCTGGAGTGTCTACGGACTCTTCTATGGCTACACCTTC. It is translated as CAWSVYGLFYGYTF. The chain uses TRBV30 and TRBJ1-2; D gene ambiguous. The CDR3 is 14 amino acids. Trimming left V 0 bases short and J 4 bases short, with 12 bases between. In germline, CDR1 is GTSNPN, CDR2 SVGIG (reference sequence).

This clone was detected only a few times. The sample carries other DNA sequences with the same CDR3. This CDR3 is CSVGPGETQYF. The DNA of the CDR3 is TGCAGCGTTGGTCCAGGGGAGACCCAGTACTTC. The chain links TRBV29-1 to TRBJ2-5; TRBD1 is a possible D gene (5 bases). Germline CDR1 reads SQVTM; CDR2 reads ANQGSEA. CDR3 length equals 11 residues. Trimming left V 4 bases short and J 5 bases short, with 8 bases between.

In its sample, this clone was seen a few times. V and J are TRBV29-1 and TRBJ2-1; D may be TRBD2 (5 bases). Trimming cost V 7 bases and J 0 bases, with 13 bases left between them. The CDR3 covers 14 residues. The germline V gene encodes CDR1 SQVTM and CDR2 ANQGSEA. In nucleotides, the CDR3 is TGCAGCGCCGAGGGTCAAAGCTCCTACAATGAGCAGTTCTTC. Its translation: CSAEGQSSYNEQFF.

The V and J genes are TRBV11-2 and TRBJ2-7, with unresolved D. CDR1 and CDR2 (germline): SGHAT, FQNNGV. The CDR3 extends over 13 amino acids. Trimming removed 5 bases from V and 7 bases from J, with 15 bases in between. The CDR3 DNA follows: TGTGCCAGCAGCCCGGACCCCCCGAGGGAGCAGTACTTC. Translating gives CASSPDPPREQYF. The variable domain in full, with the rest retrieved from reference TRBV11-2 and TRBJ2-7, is EAGVAQSPRYKIIEKRQSVAFWCNPISGHATLYWYQQILGQGPKLLIQFQNNGVVDDSQLPKDRFSAERLKGVDSTLKIQPAKLEDSAVYLCASSPDPPREQYFGPGTRLTVT.

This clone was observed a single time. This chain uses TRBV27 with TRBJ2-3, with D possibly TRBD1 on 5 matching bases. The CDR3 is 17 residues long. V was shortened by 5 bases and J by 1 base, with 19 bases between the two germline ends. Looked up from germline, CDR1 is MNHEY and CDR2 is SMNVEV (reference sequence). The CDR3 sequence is CASSPHLRVERTDTQYF. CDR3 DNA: TGTGCCAGCAGTCCCCACCTCAGGGTGGAGCGCACAGATACGCAGTATTTT.

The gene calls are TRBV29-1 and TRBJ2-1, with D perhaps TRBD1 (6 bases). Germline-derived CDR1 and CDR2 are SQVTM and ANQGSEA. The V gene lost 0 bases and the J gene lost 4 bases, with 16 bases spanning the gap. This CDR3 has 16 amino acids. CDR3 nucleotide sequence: TGCAGCGTTGAAGATCGCTGGCAGGGGACGTACAATGAGCAGTTCTTC. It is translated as CSVEDRWQGTYNEQFF.

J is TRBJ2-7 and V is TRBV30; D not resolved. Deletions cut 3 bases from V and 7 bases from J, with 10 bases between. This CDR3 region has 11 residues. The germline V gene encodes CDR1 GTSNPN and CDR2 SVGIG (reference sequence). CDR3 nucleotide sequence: TGTGCCTGGAGCGAAATCGAGGAGCAGTACTTC. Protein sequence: CAWSEIEEQYF.

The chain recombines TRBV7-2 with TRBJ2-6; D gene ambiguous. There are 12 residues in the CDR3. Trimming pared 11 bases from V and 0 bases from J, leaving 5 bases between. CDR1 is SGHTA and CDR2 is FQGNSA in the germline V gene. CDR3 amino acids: CASNSGANVLTF. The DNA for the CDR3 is TGTGCCTCGAACTCTGGGGCCAACGTCCTGACTTTC.

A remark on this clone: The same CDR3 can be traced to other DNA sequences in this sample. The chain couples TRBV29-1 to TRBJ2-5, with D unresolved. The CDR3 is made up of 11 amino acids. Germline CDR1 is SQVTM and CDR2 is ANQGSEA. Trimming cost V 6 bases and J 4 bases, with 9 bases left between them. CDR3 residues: CSVGRRETQYF. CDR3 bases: TGCAGCGTCGGTAGGAGAGAGACCCAGTACTTC.

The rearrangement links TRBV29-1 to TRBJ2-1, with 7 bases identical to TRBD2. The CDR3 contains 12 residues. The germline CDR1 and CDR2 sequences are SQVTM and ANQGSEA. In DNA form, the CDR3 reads TGCAGTGGGGGGGAAGGGAGCGGTGAGCAGTTCTTC. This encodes CSGGEGSGEQFF.

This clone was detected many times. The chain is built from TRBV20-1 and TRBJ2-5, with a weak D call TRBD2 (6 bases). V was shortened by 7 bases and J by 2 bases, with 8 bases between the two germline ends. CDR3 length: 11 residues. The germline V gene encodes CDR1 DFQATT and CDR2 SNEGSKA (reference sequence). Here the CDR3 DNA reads TGCAGTGGGGACTTACAAGAGACCCAGTACTTC. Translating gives CSGDLQETQYF.

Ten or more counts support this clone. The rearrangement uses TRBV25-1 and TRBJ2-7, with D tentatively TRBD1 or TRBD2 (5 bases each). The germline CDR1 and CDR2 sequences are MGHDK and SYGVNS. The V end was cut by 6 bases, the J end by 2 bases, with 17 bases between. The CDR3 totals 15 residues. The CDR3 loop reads CASSPENRGAYEQYF. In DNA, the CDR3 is TGTGCCAGCAGCCCCGAAAATAGGGGAGCCTACGAGCAGTACTTC.

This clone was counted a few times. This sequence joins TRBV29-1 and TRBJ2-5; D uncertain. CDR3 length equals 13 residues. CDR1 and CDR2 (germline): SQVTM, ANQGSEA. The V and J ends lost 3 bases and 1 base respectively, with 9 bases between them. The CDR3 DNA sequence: TGCAGCGTTGACCCAGGAGCCCAAGAGACCCAGTACTTC. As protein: CSVDPGAQETQYF.

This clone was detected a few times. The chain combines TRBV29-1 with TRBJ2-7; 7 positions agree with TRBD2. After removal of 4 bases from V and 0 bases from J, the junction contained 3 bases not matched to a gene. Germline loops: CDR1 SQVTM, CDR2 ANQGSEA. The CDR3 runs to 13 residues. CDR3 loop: CSVGPSGSYEQYF. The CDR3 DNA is TGCAGCGTTGGTCCTAGCGGCTCCTACGAGCAGTACTTC.

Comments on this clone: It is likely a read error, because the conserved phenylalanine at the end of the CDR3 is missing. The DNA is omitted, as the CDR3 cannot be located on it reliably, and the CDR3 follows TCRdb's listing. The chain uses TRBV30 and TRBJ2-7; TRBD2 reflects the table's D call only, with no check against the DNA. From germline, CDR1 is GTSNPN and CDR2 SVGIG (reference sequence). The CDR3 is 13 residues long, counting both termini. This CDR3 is CACKDEREGRVYL.

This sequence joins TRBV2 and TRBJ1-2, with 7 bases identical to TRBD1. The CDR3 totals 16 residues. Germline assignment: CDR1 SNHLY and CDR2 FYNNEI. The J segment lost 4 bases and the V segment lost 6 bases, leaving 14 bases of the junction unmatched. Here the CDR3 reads CASRGDSGTPTYGYTF. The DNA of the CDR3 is TGTGCCAGCAGGGGGGACAGCGGGACTCCAACCTATGGCTACACCTTC.

Written as DNA, the CDR3 is TGCAGCGTTGTCACTAGCGGGGCCGGGGAGCTGTTTTTT. This sequence encodes CSVVTSGAGELFF. The chain combines TRBV29-1 with TRBJ2-2; 10 bases map to TRBD2. CDR3 length equals 13 residues. The germline CDR1 and CDR2 sequences are SQVTM and ANQGSEA. V trimming: 4 bases; J trimming: 6 bases; junction bases outside the gene matches: 2.

CDR3 DNA sequence: TGCAGCGTCACTCCGGGACAGGGGGTATTAGAGACCCAGTACTTC. It specifies CSVTPGQGVLETQYF. J is TRBJ2-5 and V is TRBV29-1; 11 nucleotides align to TRBD1. The CDR3 has 15 amino acids. Trimming at V came to 6 bases and at J to 4 bases, leaving 10 bases not matched to a gene. Germline CDR1 SQVTM, CDR2 ANQGSEA. Variable domain in full (rest from reference TRBV29-1 and TRBJ2-5): SAVISQKPSRDICQRGTSLTIQCQVDSQVTMMFWYRQQPGQSLTLIATANQGSEATYESGFVIDKFPISRPNLTFSTLTVSNMSPEDSSIYLCSVTPGQGVLETQYFGPGTRLLVL.

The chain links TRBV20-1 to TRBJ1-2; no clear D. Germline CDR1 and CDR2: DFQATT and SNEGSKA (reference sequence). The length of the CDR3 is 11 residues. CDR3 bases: TGCAGCAACGGGGAGTTATATGGCTACACCTTC. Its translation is CSNGELYGYTF.

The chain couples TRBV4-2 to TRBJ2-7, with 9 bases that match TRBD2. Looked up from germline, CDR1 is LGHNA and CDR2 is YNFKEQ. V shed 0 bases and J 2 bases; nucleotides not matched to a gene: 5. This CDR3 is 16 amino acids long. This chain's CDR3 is CASSQDLAGSPYEQYF. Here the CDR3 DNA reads TGTGCCAGCAGCCAAGATCTAGCGGGGTCTCCCTACGAGCAGTACTTC.

CDR3 DNA sequence: TGCAGCGTTCAGGGGGTCCAAGAGACCCAGTACTTC. This encodes CSVQGVQETQYF. This rearrangement joins TRBV29-1 to TRBJ2-5; 7 bases are shared with TRBD1. The CDR3 contains 12 residues. Germline V gene lookup returns CDR1 SQVTM and CDR2 ANQGSEA. The J segment lost 1 base and the V segment lost 5 bases, leaving 1 base of the junction unmatched.

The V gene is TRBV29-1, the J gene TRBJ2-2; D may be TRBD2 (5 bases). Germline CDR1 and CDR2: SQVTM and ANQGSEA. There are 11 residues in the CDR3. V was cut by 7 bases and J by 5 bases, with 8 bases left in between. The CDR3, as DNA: TGCAGCGCTTGGAGGACCGGGGAGCTGTTTTTT. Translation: CSAWRTGELFF.

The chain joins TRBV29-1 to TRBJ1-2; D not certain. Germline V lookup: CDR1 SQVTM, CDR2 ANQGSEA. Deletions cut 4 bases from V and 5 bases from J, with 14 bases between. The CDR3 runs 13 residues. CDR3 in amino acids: CSVASRQTYGYTF. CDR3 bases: TGCAGCGTTGCGTCGAGGCAGACATATGGCTACACCTTC.

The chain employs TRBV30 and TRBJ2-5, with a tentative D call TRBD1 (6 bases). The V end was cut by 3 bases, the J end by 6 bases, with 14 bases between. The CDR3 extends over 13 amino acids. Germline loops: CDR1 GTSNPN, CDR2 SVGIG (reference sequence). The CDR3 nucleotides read TGTGCCTGGAGGAGGTCAGGGGAGCAGACCCAGTACTTC. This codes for CAWRRSGEQTQYF.

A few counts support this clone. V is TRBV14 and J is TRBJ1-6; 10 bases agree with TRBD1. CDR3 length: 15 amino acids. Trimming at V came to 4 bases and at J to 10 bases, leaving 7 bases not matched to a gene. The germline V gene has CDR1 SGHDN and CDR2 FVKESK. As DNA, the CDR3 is TGTGCCAGCAGCCGACCGGGACAGGGGATCTCACCCCTCCACTTT. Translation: CASSRPGQGISPLHF.

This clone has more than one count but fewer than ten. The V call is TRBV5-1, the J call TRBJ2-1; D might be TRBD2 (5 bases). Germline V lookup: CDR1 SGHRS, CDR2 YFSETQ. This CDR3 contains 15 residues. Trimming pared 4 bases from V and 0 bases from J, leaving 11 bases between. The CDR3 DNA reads TGCGCCAGCAGCCCCCGGACTGACTCCTACAATGAGCAGTTCTTC. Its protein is CASSPRTDSYNEQFF.

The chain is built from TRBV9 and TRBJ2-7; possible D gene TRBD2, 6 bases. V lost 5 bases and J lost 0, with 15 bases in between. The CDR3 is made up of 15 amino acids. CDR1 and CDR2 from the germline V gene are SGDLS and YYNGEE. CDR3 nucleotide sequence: TGTGCCAGCAGTCCCGGGAGTCTACACTCCTACGAGCAGTACTTC. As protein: CASSPGSLHSYEQYF.

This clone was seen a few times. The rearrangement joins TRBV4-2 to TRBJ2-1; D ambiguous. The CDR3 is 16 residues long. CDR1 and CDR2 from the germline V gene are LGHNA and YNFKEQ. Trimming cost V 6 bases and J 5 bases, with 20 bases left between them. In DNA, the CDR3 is TGTGCCAGCAGTGGTCGCGTCCCAGGTGCGAACAATGAGCAGTTCTTC. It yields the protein CASSGRVPGANNEQFF.